One and the same sample provided the 26 T cell receptor beta chains below, sequenced in a study of blood T cell dynamics during melanoma immunotherapy. Specified time point: week 3, after first cycle of checkpoint inhibitor. Clones were sequenced by immunoSEQ multiplex PCR, and TCRdb holds only the in-frame ones, with some missing. The sample has a few thousand clones, about 82% seen once. Sequences were derived from blood, sampled from a patient treated with checkpoint blockade. These receptor sequences come from a human donor with melanoma.

The V and J genes are TRBV6-6 and TRBJ2-1; 11 bases match TRBD2. Looked up from germline, CDR1 is MNHNY and CDR2 is SVGAGI (reference sequence). The J segment lost 9 bases and the V segment lost 7 bases, leaving 14 bases of the junction unmatched. The CDR3 has 16 amino acids. In DNA form, the CDR3 reads TGTGCCAGCATGAACCCCGGGACTAGCGGTTCTGGTGAGCAGTTCTTC. Its translation is CASMNPGTSGSGEQFF.

The rearrangement joins TRBV6-5 to TRBJ1-1; possible D gene TRBD1, 5 bases. V was cut by 4 bases and J by 4 bases, with 10 bases left in between. The CDR3 has 13 residues. The germline V gene encodes CDR1 MNHEY and CDR2 SVGAGI. Here the CDR3 reads CASSSGRFTEAFF. CDR3 DNA: TGTGCCAGCAGTTCGGGACGGTTCACTGAAGCTTTCTTT.

This clone was recorded a few times. V is TRBV27 and J is TRBJ1-2, with D possibly TRBD1 on 6 matching bases. CDR1 is MNHEY and CDR2 is SMNVEV in the germline V gene (reference sequence). V lost 7 bases to trimming and J lost 7 bases, with 25 bases between them. This CDR3 contains 16 residues. The CDR3 sequence: CASTNFPPGTSSGYTF. The CDR3 coding sequence is TGTGCCAGCACCAACTTCCCTCCCGGGACAAGCTCTGGCTACACCTTC.

The rearrangement joins TRBV7-6 to TRBJ2-2; no clear D gene. CDR1 is SGHVS, CDR2 FNYEAQ, per germline. The CDR3 spans 14 residues. With 1 base removed from V and 5 bases from J, the gap between germline ends came to 8 bases. For the CDR3, the DNA is TGTGCCAGCAGCTTAGTTCTGGGTACCGGGGAGCTGTTTTTT. This gives the protein CASSLVLGTGELFF. Complete variable domain (other parts from reference TRBV7-6 and TRBJ2-2): GAGVSQSPRYKVTKRGQDVALRCDPISGHVSLYWYRQALGQGPEFLTYFNYEAQQDKSGLPNDRFSAERPEGSISTLTIQRTEQRDSAMYRCASSLVLGTGELFFGEGSRLTVL.

V and J are TRBV11-2 and TRBJ1-2; TRBD1 agrees at 8 bases. The CDR3 has 14 residues. The germline CDR1 and CDR2 sequences are SGHAT and FQNNGV. J lost 8 bases, V lost 4 bases, and 9 bases had no gene match. CDR3 loop: CASSYGQGVEGYTF. Here the CDR3 DNA reads TGTGCCAGCAGCTATGGACAGGGTGTTGAGGGCTACACCTTC.

In its sample, this clone was seen a few times. V and J are TRBV6-1 and TRBJ2-7; 8 nucleotides line up with TRBD1. Germline CDR1 MNHNS, CDR2 SASEGT. The CDR3 loop spans 17 amino acids. Trimming removed 0 bases from V and 4 bases from J; junction bases left unmatched: 11. In nucleotides, the CDR3 is TGTGCCAGCAGTGAAGCAACCCCCGGGACAGGAAAGTACGAGCAGTACTTC. This encodes CASSEATPGTGKYEQYF.

V is TRBV7-9 and J is TRBJ2-2; D perhaps matches TRBD1 (7 bases). The V gene's germline CDR1 is SEHNR and CDR2 FQNEAQ (reference sequence). Trimming left V 3 bases short and J 3 bases short, with 11 bases between. The length of the CDR3 is 15 residues. CDR3 sequence (DNA): TGTGCCAGCAGCTTCAGGGGGGCCGACACCGGGGAGCTGTTTTTT. This gives the protein CASSFRGADTGELFF. The full variable domain, completed using reference TRBV7-9 and TRBJ2-2, is DTGVSQNPRHKITKRGQNVTFRCDPISEHNRLYWYRQTLGQGPEFLTYFQNEAQLEKSRLLSDRFSAERPKGSFSTLEIQRTEQGDSAMYLCASSFRGADTGELFFGEGSRLTVL.

The rearrangement links TRBV9 to TRBJ1-1; possible D gene TRBD1, 6 bases. The germline V gene has CDR1 SGDLS and CDR2 YYNGEE. CDR3 length: 17 amino acids. Trimming stripped 2 bases from V and 5 bases from J, with 22 bases between. The CDR3: CASSVPEWEGVLTEAFF. The CDR3 nucleotides are TGTGCCAGCAGCGTCCCTGAGTGGGAGGGGGTATTGACTGAAGCTTTCTTT.

The chain couples TRBV11-2 to TRBJ1-3, with 11 bases lining up with TRBD1. CDR1 and CDR2 (germline): SGHAT, FQNNGV. The CDR3 spans 15 residues. After removal of 5 bases from V and 4 bases from J, the junction contained 4 bases not matched to a gene. This chain's CDR3 is CASSTRTGGGNTIYF. The CDR3 nucleotides are TGTGCCAGCAGCACACGGACAGGGGGCGGAAACACCATATATTTT.

CDR3: CASSVEQGADGNTIYF. CDR3 sequence (DNA): TGTGCCAGCAGCGTAGAACAGGGGGCGGATGGAAACACCATATATTTT. The rearrangement joins TRBV11-1 to TRBJ1-3, with 9 bases that match TRBD1. Germline trimming cut 5 bases from V and 3 bases from J; bases unmatched to any gene: 8. In germline, CDR1 is SGHAT, CDR2 FQDESV (reference sequence). The CDR3 contains 16 residues. The full variable domain, with the rest looked up from reference TRBV11-1 and TRBJ1-3, is EAEVAQSPRYKITEKSQAVAFWCDPISGHATLYWYRQILGQGPELLVQFQDESVVDDSQLPKDRFSAERLKGVDSTLKIQPAELGDSAMYLCASSVEQGADGNTIYFGEGSWLTVV.

This chain links TRBV5-4 with TRBJ2-2, with 8 bases lining up with TRBD1. This CDR3 comprises 14 residues. Per the germline V gene, CDR1 is SGHNT and CDR2 is YYREEE (reference sequence). Losses at the gene ends were 4 bases for V and 7 bases for J; bases not matched to a gene: 6. CDR3 in amino acids: CASSHRGLIGELFF. The CDR3 coding sequence is TGTGCCAGCAGCCACAGGGGGTTAATCGGGGAGCTGTTTTTT.

The chain carries TRBV14 and TRBJ2-7, with 9 bases fitting TRBD1. This CDR3 contains 16 residues. CDR1 is SGHDN and CDR2 is FVKESK in the germline V gene. The V gene end was trimmed by 2 bases and the J gene end by 6 bases; junction bases not matched to a gene: 11. CDR3 DNA sequence: TGTGCCAGCAGCCAAAGACCGGGACAGGGACAGTTCGAGCAGTACTTC. This encodes CASSQRPGQGQFEQYF.

The chain recombines TRBV7-6 with TRBJ2-5; unclear D gene. Germline values: CDR1 SGHVS, CDR2 FNYEAQ. Trimming stripped 4 bases from V and 1 base from J, with 4 bases between. The CDR3 runs 12 residues. The CDR3 coding sequence is TGTGCCAGCAGCTCTATCCAAGAGACCCAGTACTTC. It encodes CASSSIQETQYF.

Written as DNA, the CDR3 is TGTGCCAGTAGTACGCCCGGGACACCTAATCAGCCCCAGCATTTT. Protein sequence: CASSTPGTPNQPQHF. This chain uses TRBV19 with TRBJ1-5; the D gene is possibly TRBD1 (6 bases). V lost 4 bases to trimming and J lost 4 bases, with 14 bases between them. The CDR3 runs 15 residues. The germline CDR1 and CDR2 sequences are LNHDA and SQIVND (reference sequence).

The chain employs TRBV6-5 and TRBJ2-2; possibly TRBD2 for D (6 bases). The CDR3 length is 13 residues. The V and J ends lost 6 bases and 4 bases respectively, with 9 bases between them. CDR1 is MNHEY and CDR2 is SVGAGI in the germline V gene. Written as DNA, the CDR3 is TGTGCCAGCAGCGGGGGATCCACCGGGGAGCTGTTTTTT. Translated: CASSGGSTGELFF.

By share, this clone counts as large (0.1 to 1%). CDR3 DNA sequence: TGTGCCAGCAGTTACGGGGGCGCGTTAAACACTGAAGCTTTCTTT. It encodes CASSYGGALNTEAFF. The chain recombines TRBV6-5 with TRBJ1-1; a possible D gene is TRBD1 (6 bases). V lost 2 bases to trimming and J lost 2 bases, with 12 bases between them. CDR3 length: 15 amino acids. Germline loops: CDR1 MNHEY, CDR2 SVGAGI.

The gene calls are TRBV5-1 and TRBJ2-6; a possible D gene is TRBD1 (5 bases). V gave up 0 bases and J gave up 0 bases, with 13 bases separating them. Germline V gene lookup returns CDR1 SGHRS and CDR2 YFSETQ. CDR3 length: 18 amino acids. The chain's CDR3 is CASSLVQGYPSGANVLTF. In DNA, the CDR3 is TGCGCCAGCAGCTTGGTGCAGGGATACCCCTCTGGGGCCAACGTCCTGACTTTC.

The J gene is TRBJ2-3, the V gene TRBV19; D remains ambiguous. Germline V gene sequence: CDR1 LNHDA, CDR2 SQIVND (reference sequence). Trimming stripped 5 bases from V and 2 bases from J, with 14 bases between. The CDR3 spans 15 residues. The DNA for the CDR3 is TGTGCCAGTAGTGCCACTCATCGGTACACAGATACGCAGTATTTT. It yields the protein CASSATHRYTDTQYF. The whole variable domain, filled in from reference TRBV19 and TRBJ2-3, reads DGGITQSPKYLFRKEGQNVTLSCEQNLNHDAMYWYRQDPGQGLRLIYYSQIVNDFQKGDIAEGYSVSREKKESFPLTVTSAQKNPTAFYLCASSATHRYTDTQYFGPGTRLTVL.

J is TRBJ1-1 and V is TRBV7-8; 8 bases match TRBD1. Germline CDR1 reads SGHVS; CDR2 reads FQNEAQ. J was trimmed by 1 base and V by 5 bases; bases with no gene match: 6. The CDR3 loop spans 15 amino acids. In DNA form, the CDR3 reads TGTGCCAGCAGCGAATACAGGGGGAAGAACACTGAAGCTTTCTTT. It is translated as CASSEYRGKNTEAFF.

The J gene is TRBJ2-7, the V gene TRBV11-2; 8 bases are a match to TRBD1. The junction had 16 bases not matched to a gene; V was cut back by 5 bases and J by 7 bases. Germline CDR1 is SGHAT and CDR2 is FQNNGV. The CDR3 has 16 amino acids. The CDR3 bases are TGTGCCAGCAGCCCCGTTGGGGGGACAGGTAAAGGTGAGCAGTACTTC. It yields the protein CASSPVGGTGKGEQYF.

The chain carries TRBV5-1 and TRBJ2-2; D remains ambiguous. Germline assignment: CDR1 SGHRS and CDR2 YFSETQ. Deletions cut 7 bases from V and 6 bases from J, with 13 bases between. The CDR3 covers 13 residues. CDR3 nucleotides: TGCGCCAGCGGCGAATACATGGCCGGGGAGCTGTTTTTT. Its protein is CASGEYMAGELFF.

This sequence joins TRBV6-6 and TRBJ1-5; D remains ambiguous. From germline, CDR1 is MNHNY and CDR2 SVGAGI (reference sequence). V lost 2 bases, J lost 0 bases, and 8 bases lay in between. This CDR3 is 15 amino acids long. DNA for the CDR3: TGTGCCAGCAGTTACGCGTCGTATAGCAATCAGCCCCAGCATTTT. Encoded protein: CASSYASYSNQPQHF.

V is TRBV28 and J is TRBJ2-1; D ambiguous. V was cut by 4 bases and J by 3 bases, with 13 bases left in between. Germline V gene sequence: CDR1 MDHEN, CDR2 SYDVKM. This CDR3 contains 15 residues. DNA of the CDR3: TGTGCCAGCAGTTCAATCCCACCCCGCTACAATGAGCAGTTCTTC. The encoded protein is CASSSIPPRYNEQFF.

This chain joins TRBV5-1 and TRBJ2-3; D unresolved. The ends were cut back, 3 bases at V and 0 bases at J, with 5 bases in the middle. Germline-derived CDR1 and CDR2 are SGHRS and YFSETQ. CDR3 length: 13 residues. This CDR3 reads CASSSVSTDTQYF. Here the CDR3 DNA reads TGCGCCAGCAGCTCTGTTAGCACAGATACGCAGTATTTT.

This rearrangement joins TRBV2 to TRBJ1-1; D gene ambiguous. V lost 6 bases to trimming and J lost 10 bases, with 21 bases between them. The length of the CDR3 is 14 residues. Germline-derived CDR1 and CDR2 are SNHLY and FYNNEI. The CDR3 coding sequence is TGTGCCAGCAGGAGCTCCGCTCCATTGGGTGGAGCTTTCTTT. Translating it yields CASRSSAPLGGAFF.

The V and J genes are TRBV7-8 and TRBJ1-2; 7 bases are a match to TRBD1. CDR3 length equals 14 residues. Germline CDR1 and CDR2: SGHVS and FQNEAQ. The ends lost 5 bases at V and 6 bases at J; junction bases unmatched: 9. The CDR3 region is CASSPHYRGDGYTF. Here the CDR3 DNA reads TGTGCCAGCAGCCCCCATTACAGGGGAGATGGCTACACCTTC.